Here is one T cell receptor (beta chain) with its context. This clonotype was found once. It lacks a known antigen. No much larger clonotype is one base removed from it; base qualities were not supplied. The time point label corresponds to: patch test 3, about 24 weeks after DPC sensitization. The treatment or condition tag for this specimen amounts to: therapeutic diphenylcyclopropenone sensitization with weekly scalp DPC. Blood at each patch-test visit was drawn before the patch test was applied. Patients were considered eligible if aged 18 to 70, diagnosed with alopecia and deemed suitable for DPC therapy, and patients were excluded if pregnant. Total RNA was isolated from unfractionated whole blood collected in Tempus Blood RNA tubes. In the germline V gene, CDR1 corresponds to MGHRA and CDR2 to YSYEKL. Taken from cysteine to phenylalanine, the CDR3 has 11 residues. CDR3 DNA is the only sequence kept; it has 33 bases, read in frame from the first base. V sheds 4 bases and J sheds 10 bases, leaving 10 bases between their ends.

Library prep was done by RACE. The sample was run on a NextSeq 500. Library preparation attached unique molecular identifiers to individual cDNA molecules for quantitative, reproducible TCR counting. Both TCR alpha and TCR beta chains were sequenced from each blood RNA sample. As for how the authors treated the data: The median number of TCRs per sample was 90,000 to 100,000, ranging from roughly 20,000 to 700,000. V, J and CDR3 annotation of the TCR reads was carried out using the Decombinator software suite. To make PS versus PT1 abundance plots, every sample was subsampled to the same number of TCRs (28,000). TCRs were defined as expanded if absent before sensitization and observed at least eight times at the 2-week time point. TCRdb trimmed the raw reads at Q25, called clones with MiXCR and kept productive beta chains. Every CDR3 protein is listed once, alongside the most common genes and DNA of its rows. Clone size and V and J calls follow TCRdb, not the original study. Across this sample there are approximately 160,000 distinct CDR3 sequences, with 25% to 35% seen only once. Clones ranked in the top ten supply under 2.5% of the sample.

This entry is derived from a study of human T cells and chemical hapten exposure (dated by TCRdb to about 2021). At the level of the whole study: For sensitization, 2% DPC in acetone was applied to a roughly 2 cm by roughly 2 cm area of upper inner arm skin. Patient blood was sampled pre-sensitization (week 0) and at 2, 6 and about 24 weeks after DPC sensitization. This study followed changes in the peripheral blood TCR repertoire in vivo during primary and secondary sensitization of alopecia patients to the hapten diphenylcyclopropenone (DPC). Patch testing on the upper back used Finn chambers containing 0.01% DPC, with scoring done after 6 days according to International Contact Dermatitis Research Group standards. Weekly therapeutic DPC doses were additionally applied to the scalp of patients throughout the roughly 25-week study period. Alopecia areata with under or over 50% scalp involvement, alopecia totalis and alopecia universalis were represented in the patient cohort, which was mostly female. Libraries were pooled for sequencing, and variation in per-sample TCR yields was attributed mainly to small differences in library volumes within the pool. Around 30 alopecia patients provided blood for TCR sequencing at one to four time points (pre-sensitization, 2, 6 and 24 weeks).

Findings and caveats that apply to the study as a whole: Compared with pre-sensitization or healthy control sets, expanded TCRs formed significantly more large CDR3 similarity clusters, which is consistent with antigen-driven responses. Alopecia, a presumed autoimmune disease, was present in all patients, so the immune response of the patients might differ from that of healthy individuals. Patch test score was positively correlated with the number of PT1 expanded TCRs, with significance at thresholds 8, 16 and 32 but not at 4. DPC sensitization did not change the number of TCRs with a frequency above 1 in 1000, and there was no evidence of changes in global repertoire structure. Repeated subsampling changed both the strength of the expansion versus patch-test correlation and the threshold at which that correlation became significant.

This TCR came from a woman under 30 with alopecia areata. Some clones in this sample may be carry-over from other donors' samples. Sequences were derived from whole blood, sampled in connection with sensitization to the hapten diphenylcyclopropenone (DPC). This receptor chain uses TRBV4-1 and TRBJ1-2; tentative D gene TRBD1, with 5 bases matching. The CDR3 protein sequence reads: CASSRSGNYTF. The nucleotide sequence is given as TGCGCCAGCAGCCGCTCAGGGAACTACACCTTC.